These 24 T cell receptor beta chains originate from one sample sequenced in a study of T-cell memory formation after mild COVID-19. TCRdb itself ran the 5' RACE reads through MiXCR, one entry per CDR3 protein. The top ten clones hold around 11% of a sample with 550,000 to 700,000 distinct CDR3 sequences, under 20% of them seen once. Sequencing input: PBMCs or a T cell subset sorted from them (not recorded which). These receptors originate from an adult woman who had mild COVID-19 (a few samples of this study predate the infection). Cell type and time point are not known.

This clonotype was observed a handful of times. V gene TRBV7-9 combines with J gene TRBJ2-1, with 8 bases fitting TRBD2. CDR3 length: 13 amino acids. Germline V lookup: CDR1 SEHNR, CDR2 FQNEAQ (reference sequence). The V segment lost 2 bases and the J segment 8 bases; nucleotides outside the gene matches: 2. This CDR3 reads CASSLSGRHEQFF. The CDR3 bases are TGTGCCAGCAGCTTAAGCGGGAGACATGAGCAGTTCTTC. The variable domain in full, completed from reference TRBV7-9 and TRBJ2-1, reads DTGVSQNPRHKITKRGQNVTFRCDPISEHNRLYWYRQTLGQGPEFLTYFQNEAQLEKSRLLSDRFSAERPKGSFSTLEIQRTEQGDSAMYLCASSLSGRHEQFFGPGTRLTVL.

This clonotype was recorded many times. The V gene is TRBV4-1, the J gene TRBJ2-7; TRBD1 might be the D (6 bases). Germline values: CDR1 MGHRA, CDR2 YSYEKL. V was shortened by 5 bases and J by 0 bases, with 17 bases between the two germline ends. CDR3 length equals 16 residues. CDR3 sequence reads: CASSESRQGSSYEQYF. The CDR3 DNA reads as TGCGCCAGCAGCGAGAGTCGGCAGGGGAGCTCCTACGAGCAGTACTTC.

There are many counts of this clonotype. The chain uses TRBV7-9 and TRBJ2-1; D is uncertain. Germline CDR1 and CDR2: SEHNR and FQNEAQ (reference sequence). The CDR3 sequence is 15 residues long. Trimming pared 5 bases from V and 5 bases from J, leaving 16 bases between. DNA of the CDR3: TGTGCCAGCAGCCCGGTGATGGGCGGCGACAATGAGCAGTTCTTC. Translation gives CASSPVMGGDNEQFF.

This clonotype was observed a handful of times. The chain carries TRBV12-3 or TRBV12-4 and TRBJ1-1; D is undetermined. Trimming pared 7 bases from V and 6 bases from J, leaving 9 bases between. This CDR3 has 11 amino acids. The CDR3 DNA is TGTGCCAGCACCGATAAAGCTGAAGCTTTCTTT. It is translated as CASTDKAEAFF.

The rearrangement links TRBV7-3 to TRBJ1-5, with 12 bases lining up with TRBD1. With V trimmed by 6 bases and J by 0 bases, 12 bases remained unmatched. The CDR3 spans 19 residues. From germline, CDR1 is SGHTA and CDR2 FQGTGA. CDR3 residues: CASSPNPGQGAGSNQPQHF. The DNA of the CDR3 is TGTGCCAGCAGTCCGAACCCGGGACAGGGGGCGGGTAGCAATCAGCCCCAGCATTTT.

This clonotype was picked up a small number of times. CDR3 amino acids: CASSPSRYLAGEYEQYF. In DNA, the CDR3 is TGTGCCAGCAGCCCCAGTCGGTATCTAGCGGGAGAATACGAGCAGTACTTC. The chain couples TRBV7-9 to TRBJ2-7; 10 bases map to TRBD2. V shed 5 bases and J 4 bases; nucleotides not matched to a gene: 14. The length of the CDR3 is 17 residues. The germline CDR1 and CDR2 sequences are SEHNR and FQNEAQ (reference sequence).

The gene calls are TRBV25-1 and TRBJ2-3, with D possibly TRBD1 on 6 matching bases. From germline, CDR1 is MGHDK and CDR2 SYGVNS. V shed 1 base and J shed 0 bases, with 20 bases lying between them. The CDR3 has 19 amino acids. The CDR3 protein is CASSESQYRVTGSTDTQYF. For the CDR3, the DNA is TGTGCCAGCAGTGAATCCCAGTACCGTGTGACAGGAAGCACAGATACGCAGTATTTT.

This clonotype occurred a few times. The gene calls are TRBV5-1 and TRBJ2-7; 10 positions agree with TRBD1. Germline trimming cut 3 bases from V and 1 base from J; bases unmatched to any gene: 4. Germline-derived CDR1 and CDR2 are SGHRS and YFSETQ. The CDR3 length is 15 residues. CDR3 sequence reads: CASSSGTGVSYEQYF. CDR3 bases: TGCGCCAGCAGCTCTGGGACAGGGGTTTCCTACGAGCAGTACTTC.

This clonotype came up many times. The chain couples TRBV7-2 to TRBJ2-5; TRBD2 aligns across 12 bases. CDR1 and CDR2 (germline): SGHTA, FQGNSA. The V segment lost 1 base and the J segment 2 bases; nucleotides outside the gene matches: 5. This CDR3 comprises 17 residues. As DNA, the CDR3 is TGTGCCAGCAGCTTAGGGGTGACTAGCGGGAGACAAGAGACCCAGTACTTC. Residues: CASSLGVTSGRQETQYF.

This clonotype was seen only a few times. The CDR3 DNA sequence: TGCGCCAGCAGCCGTATACAGGGGGATCATGGCTACACCTTC. This codes for CASSRIQGDHGYTF. The chain couples TRBV4-1 to TRBJ1-2, with 8 bases matching TRBD1. There are 14 residues in the CDR3. Germline V gene lookup returns CDR1 MGHRA and CDR2 YSYEKL. J gave up 6 bases and V 4 bases, and 7 bases lay outside the gene matches.

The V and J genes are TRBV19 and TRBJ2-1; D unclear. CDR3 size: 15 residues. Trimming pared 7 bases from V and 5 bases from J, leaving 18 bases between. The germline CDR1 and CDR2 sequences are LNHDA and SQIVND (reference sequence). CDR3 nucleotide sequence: TGTGCCAGTATTGGTGGCGCTACCCAGAACAATGAGCAGTTCTTC. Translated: CASIGGATQNNEQFF.

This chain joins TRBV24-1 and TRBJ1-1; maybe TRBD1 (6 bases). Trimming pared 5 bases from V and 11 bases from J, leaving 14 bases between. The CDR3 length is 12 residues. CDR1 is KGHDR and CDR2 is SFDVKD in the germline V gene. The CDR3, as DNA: TGTGCCACCAGTGGCCTGGGGGGGCCGGCTTTCTTT. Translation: CATSGLGGPAFF.

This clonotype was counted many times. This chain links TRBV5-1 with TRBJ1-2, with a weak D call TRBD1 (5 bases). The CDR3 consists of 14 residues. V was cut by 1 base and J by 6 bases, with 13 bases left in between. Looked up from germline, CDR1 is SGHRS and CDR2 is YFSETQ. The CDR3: CASSLSGGSNGYTF. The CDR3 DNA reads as TGCGCCAGCAGCTTGTCCGGGGGGAGTAATGGCTACACCTTC. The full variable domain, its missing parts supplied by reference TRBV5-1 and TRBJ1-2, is KAGVTQTPRYLIKTRGQQVTLSCSPISGHRSVSWYQQTPGQGLQFLFEYFSETQRNKGNFPGRFSGRQFSNSRSEMNVSTLELGDSALYLCASSLSGGSNGYTFGSGTRLTVV.

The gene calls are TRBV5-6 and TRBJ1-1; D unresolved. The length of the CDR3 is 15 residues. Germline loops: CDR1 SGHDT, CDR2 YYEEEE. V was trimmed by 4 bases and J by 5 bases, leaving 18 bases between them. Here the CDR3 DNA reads TGTGCCAGCAGCCTGTCTGAAGTGTGGCGGACTGAAGCTTTCTTT. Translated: CASSLSEVWRTEAFF.

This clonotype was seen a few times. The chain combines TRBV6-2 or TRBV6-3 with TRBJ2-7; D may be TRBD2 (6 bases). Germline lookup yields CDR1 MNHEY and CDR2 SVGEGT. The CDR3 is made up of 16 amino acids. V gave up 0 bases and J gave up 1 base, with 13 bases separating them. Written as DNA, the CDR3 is TGTGCCAGCAGTTACTCGATCCGGCGGGGATCCTACGAGCAGTACTTC. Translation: CASSYSIRRGSYEQYF.

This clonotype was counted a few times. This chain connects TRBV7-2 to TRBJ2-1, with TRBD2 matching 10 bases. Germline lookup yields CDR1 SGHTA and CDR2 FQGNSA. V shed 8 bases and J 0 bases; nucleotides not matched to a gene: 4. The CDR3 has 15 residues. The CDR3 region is CASRASGSSYNEQFF. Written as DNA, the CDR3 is TGTGCCAGCCGGGCTAGCGGGAGCTCCTACAATGAGCAGTTCTTC. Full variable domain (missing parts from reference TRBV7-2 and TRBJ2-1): GAGVSQSPSNKVTEKGKDVELRCDPISGHTALYWYRQSLGQGLEFLIYFQGNSAPDKSGLPSDRFSAERTGGSVSTLTIQRTQQEDSAVYLCASRASGSSYNEQFFGPGTRLTVL.

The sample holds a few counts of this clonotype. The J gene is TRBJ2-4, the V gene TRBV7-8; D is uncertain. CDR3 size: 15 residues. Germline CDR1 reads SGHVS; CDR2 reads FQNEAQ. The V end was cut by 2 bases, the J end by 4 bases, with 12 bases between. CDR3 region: CASSLSSRSKNIQYF. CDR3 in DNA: TGTGCCAGCAGCTTAAGTTCCAGGAGTAAAAACATTCAGTACTTC.

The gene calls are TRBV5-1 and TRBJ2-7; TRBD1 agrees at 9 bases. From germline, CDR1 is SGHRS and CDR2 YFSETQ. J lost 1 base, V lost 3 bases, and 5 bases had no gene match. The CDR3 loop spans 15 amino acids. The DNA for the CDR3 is TGCGCCAGCAGCTGGGGGGACAGGGAGTCCTACGAGCAGTACTTC. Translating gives CASSWGDRESYEQYF.

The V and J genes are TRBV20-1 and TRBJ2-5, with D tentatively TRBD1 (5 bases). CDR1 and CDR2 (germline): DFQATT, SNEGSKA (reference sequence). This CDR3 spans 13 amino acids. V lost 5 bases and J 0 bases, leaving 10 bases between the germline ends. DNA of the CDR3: TGCAGTGCTGTTTTGGGGCACCAAGAGACCCAGTACTTC. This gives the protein CSAVLGHQETQYF.

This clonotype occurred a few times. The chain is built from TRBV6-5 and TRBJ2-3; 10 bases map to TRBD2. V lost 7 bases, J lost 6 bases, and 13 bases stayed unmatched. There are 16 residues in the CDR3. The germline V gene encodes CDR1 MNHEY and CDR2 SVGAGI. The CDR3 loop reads CASTPRLLAGDDTQYF. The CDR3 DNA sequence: TGTGCCAGCACCCCCCGTCTTCTAGCGGGAGATGATACGCAGTATTTT.

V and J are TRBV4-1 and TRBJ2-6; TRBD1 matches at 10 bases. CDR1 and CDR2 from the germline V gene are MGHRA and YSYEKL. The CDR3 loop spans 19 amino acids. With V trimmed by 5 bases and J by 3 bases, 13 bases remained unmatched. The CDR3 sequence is CASSVTGTGVLSGANVLTF. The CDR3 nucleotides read TGCGCCAGCAGCGTAACCGGGACAGGGGTTCTTAGTGGGGCCAACGTCCTGACTTTC.

The CDR3 is CASSKIADRSPYGQYF. CDR3 DNA sequence: TGTGCCAGCAGCAAAATAGCGGATCGGAGCCCCTATGGGCAGTACTTC. The rearrangement links TRBV9 to TRBJ2-7; a weak D match, TRBD2 (6 bases). Germline-derived CDR1 and CDR2 are SGDLS and YYNGEE. V lost 4 bases, J lost 9 bases, and 26 bases lay in between. This CDR3 region has 16 residues.

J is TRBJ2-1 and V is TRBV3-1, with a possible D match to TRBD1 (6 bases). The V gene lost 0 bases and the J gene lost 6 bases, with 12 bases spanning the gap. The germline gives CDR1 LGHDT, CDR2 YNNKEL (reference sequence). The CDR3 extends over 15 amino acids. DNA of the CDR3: TGTGCCAGCAGCCAAGAAGCAGGGGTCCGCAATGAGCAGTTCTTC. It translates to CASSQEAGVRNEQFF.

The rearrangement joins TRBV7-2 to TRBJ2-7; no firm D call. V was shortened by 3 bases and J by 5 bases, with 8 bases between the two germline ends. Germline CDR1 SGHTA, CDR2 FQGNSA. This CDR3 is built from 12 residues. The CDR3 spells CASSFTADEQYF. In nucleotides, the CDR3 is TGTGCCAGCAGCTTTACGGCTGACGAGCAGTACTTC.